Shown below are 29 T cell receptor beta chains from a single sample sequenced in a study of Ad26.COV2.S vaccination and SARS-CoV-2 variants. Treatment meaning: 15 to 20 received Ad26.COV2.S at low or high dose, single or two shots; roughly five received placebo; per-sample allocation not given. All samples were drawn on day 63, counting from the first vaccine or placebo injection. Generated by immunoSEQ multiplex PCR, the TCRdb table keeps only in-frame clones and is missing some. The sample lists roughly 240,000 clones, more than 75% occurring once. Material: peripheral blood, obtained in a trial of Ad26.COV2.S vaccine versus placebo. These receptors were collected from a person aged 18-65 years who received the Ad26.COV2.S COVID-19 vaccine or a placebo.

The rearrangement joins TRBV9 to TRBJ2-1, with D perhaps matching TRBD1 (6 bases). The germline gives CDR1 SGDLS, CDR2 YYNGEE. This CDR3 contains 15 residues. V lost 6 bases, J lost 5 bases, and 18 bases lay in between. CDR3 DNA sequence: TGTGCCAGCACCGTGCGCCCGGACAGTGACAATGAGCAGTTCTTC. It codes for CASTVRPDSDNEQFF. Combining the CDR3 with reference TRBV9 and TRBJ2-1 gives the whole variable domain DSGVTQTPKHLITATGQRVTLRCSPRSGDLSVYWYQQSLDQGLQFLIQYYNGEERAKGNILERFSAQQFPDLHSELNLSSLELGDSALYFCASTVRPDSDNEQFFGPGTRLTVL.

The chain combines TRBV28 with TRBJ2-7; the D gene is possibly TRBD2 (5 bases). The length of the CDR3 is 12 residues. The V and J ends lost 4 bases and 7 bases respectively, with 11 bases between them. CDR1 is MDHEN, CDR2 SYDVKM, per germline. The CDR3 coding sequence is TGTGCCAGCAGTTCCGGACCGGGGGAGCAGTACTTC. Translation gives CASSSGPGEQYF.

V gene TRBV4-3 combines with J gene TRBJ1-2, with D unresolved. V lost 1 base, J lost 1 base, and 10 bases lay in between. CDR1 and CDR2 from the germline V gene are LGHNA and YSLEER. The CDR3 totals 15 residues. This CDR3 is CASSQAREYNYGYTF. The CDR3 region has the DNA TGCGCCAGCAGCCAAGCCCGAGAATATAACTATGGCTACACCTTC.

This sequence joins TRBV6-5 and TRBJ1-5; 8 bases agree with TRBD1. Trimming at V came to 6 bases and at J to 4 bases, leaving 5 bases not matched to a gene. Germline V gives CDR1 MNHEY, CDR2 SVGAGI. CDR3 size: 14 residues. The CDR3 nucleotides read TGTGCCAGCAGGGGGACAGGCCTAAATCAGCCCCAGCATTTT. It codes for CASRGTGLNQPQHF.

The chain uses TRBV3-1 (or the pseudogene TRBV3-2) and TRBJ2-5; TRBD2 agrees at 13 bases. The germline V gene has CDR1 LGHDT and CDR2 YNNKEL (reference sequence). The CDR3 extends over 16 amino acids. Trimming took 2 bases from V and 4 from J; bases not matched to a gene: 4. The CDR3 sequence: CASSQWTSGSRETQYF. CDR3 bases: TGTGCCAGCAGCCAATGGACTAGCGGGAGTCGAGAGACCCAGTACTTC.

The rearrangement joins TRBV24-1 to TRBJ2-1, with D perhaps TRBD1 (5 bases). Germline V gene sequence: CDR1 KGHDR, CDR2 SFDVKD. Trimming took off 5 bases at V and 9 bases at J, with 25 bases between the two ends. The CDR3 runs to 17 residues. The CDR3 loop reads CATSVPSPGGARSEQFF. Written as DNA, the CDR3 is TGTGCCACCAGTGTACCCTCCCCAGGTGGGGCTAGGAGTGAGCAGTTCTTC.

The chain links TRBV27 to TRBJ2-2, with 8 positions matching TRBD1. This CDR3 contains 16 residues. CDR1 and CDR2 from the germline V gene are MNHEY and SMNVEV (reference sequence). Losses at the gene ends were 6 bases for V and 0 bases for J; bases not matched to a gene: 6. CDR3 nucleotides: TGTGCCAGCAGGGCCTGGACAGGGCCGAACACCGGGGAGCTGTTTTTT. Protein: CASRAWTGPNTGELFF.

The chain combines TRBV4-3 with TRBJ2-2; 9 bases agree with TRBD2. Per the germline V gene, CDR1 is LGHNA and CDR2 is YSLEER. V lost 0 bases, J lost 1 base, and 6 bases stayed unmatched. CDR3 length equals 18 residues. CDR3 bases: TGCGCCAGCAGCCAAGATCATGGAGCGGGAGGGAACACCGGGGAGCTGTTTTTT. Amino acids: CASSQDHGAGGNTGELFF.

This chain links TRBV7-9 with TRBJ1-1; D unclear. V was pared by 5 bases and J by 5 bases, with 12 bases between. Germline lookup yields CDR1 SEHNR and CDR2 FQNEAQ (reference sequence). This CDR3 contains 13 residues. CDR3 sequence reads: CASSHAVQTEAFF. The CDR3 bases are TGTGCCAGCAGCCATGCGGTACAAACTGAAGCTTTCTTT.

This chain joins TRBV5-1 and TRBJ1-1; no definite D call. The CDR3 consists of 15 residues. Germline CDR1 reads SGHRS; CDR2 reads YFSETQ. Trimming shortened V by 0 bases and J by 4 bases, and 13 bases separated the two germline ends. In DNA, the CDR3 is TGCGCCAGCAGCTTGGATCCGGGAAGGGCCACTGAAGCTTTCTTT. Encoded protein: CASSLDPGRATEAFF.

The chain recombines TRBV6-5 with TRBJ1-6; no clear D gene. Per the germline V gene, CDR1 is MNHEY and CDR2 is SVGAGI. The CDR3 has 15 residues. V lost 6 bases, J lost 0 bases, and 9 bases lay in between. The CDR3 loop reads CASRLAGSYNSPLHF. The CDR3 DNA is TGTGCCAGCAGGCTAGCGGGCTCCTATAATTCACCCCTCCACTTT.

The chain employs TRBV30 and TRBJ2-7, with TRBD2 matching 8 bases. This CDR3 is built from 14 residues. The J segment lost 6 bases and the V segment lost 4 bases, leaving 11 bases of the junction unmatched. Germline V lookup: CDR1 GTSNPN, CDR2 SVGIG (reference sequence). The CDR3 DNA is TGTGCCTGGAACGCCGGGACTAGTGCGTTCGAGCAGTACTTC. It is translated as CAWNAGTSAFEQYF.

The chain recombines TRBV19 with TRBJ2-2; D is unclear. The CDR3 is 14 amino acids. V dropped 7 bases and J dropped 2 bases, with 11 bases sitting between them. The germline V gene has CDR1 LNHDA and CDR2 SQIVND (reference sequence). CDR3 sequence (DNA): TGTGCCAGTACGAGAAATGGTAACACCGGGGAGCTGTTTTTT. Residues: CASTRNGNTGELFF.

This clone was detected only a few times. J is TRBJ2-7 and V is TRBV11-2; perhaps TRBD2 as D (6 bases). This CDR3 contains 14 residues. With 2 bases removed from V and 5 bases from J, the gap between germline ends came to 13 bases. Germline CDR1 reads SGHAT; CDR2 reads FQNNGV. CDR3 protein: CASSLSAGNNEQYF. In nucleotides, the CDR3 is TGTGCCAGCAGCTTAAGTGCGGGGAACAACGAGCAGTACTTC.

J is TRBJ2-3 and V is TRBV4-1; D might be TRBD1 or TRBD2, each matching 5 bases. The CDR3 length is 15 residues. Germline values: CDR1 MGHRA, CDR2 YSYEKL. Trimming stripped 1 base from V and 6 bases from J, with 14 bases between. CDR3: CASSQGGGHRDTQYF. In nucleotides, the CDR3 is TGCGCCAGCAGCCAAGGTGGCGGGCACAGGGATACGCAGTATTTT.

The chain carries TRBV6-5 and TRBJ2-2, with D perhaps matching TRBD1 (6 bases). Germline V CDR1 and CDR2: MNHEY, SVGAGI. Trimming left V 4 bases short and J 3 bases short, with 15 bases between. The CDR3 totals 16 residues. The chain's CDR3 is CASSWPRDKDTGELFF. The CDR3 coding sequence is TGTGCCAGCAGTTGGCCCCGGGACAAAGACACCGGGGAGCTGTTTTTT.

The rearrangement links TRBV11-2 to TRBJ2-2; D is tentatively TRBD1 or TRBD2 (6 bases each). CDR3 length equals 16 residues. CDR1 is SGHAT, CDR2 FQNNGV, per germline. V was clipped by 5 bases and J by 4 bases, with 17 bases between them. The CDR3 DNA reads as TGTGCCAGCAGCCCCAGAGCCGGGGGCCTCACCGGGGAGCTGTTTTTT. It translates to CASSPRAGGLTGELFF.

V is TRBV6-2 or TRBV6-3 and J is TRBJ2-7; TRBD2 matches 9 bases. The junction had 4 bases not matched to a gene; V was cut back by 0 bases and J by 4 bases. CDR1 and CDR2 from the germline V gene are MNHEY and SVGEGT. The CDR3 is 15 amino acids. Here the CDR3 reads CASSYSGGRAYEQYF. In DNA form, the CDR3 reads TGTGCCAGCAGTTACTCTGGCGGGAGGGCTTACGAGCAGTACTTC.

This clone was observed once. The CDR3 here is CASSLRQGSEQYF. In nucleotides, the CDR3 is TGTGCCAGCAGCTTACGACAGGGGAGCGAGCAGTACTTC. The chain links TRBV7-2 to TRBJ2-7; 8 nucleotides align to TRBD1. From germline, CDR1 is SGHTA and CDR2 FQGNSA. This CDR3 has 13 amino acids. With V trimmed by 2 bases and J by 6 bases, 3 bases remained unmatched.

The CDR3 nucleotides are TGTGCCAGCAGCCAGGACGGATTGAATAATTCACCCCTCCACTTT. Protein product: CASSQDGLNNSPLHF. The chain links TRBV3-1 (or the pseudogene TRBV3-2) to TRBJ1-6, with D unclear. The CDR3 is made up of 15 amino acids. V shed 3 bases and J shed 5 bases, with 11 bases lying between them. Germline CDR1 is LGHDT and CDR2 is YNNKEL (reference sequence).

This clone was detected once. CDR3 nucleotides: TGCGCCAGCAGTACAGGTGCTTACACAGATACGCAGTATTTT. Translation gives CASSTGAYTDTQYF. This sequence joins TRBV10-2 and TRBJ2-3; maybe TRBD1 (5 bases). Germline values: CDR1 WSHSY, CDR2 SAAADI. The CDR3 length is 14 residues. Between the trimmed V and J ends, which lost 5 bases and 2 bases, there was a span of 11 bases.

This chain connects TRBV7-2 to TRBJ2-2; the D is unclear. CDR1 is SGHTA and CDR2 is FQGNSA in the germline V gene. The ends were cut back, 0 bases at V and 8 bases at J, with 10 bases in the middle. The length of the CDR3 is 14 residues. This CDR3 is CASSLASRAGELFF. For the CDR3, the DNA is TGTGCCAGCAGCTTAGCCTCCCGGGCAGGGGAGCTGTTTTTT.

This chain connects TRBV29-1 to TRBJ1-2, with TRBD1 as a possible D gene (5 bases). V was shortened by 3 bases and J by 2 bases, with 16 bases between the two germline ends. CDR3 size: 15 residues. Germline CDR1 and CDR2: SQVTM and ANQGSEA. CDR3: CSVDYGRATNYGYTF. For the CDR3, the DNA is TGCAGCGTTGACTACGGCAGGGCGACCAACTATGGCTACACCTTC.

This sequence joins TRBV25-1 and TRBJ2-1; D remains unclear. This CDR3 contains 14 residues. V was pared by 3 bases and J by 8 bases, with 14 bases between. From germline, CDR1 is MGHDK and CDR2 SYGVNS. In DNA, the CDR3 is TGTGCCAGCAGTGATTCTTATAGGGCGGATGAGCAGTTCTTC. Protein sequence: CASSDSYRADEQFF.

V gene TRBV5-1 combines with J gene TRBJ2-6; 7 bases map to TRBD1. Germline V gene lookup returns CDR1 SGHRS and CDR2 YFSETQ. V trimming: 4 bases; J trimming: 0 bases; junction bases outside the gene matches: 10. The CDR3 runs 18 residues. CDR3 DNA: TGCGCCAGCAGCGTTGACCCCCCAGGGGGCTCTGGGGCCAACGTCCTGACTTTC. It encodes CASSVDPPGGSGANVLTF. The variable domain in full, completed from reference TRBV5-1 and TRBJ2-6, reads KAGVTQTPRYLIKTRGQQVTLSCSPISGHRSVSWYQQTPGQGLQFLFEYFSETQRNKGNFPGRFSGRQFSNSRSEMNVSTLELGDSALYLCASSVDPPGGSGANVLTFGAGSRLTVL.

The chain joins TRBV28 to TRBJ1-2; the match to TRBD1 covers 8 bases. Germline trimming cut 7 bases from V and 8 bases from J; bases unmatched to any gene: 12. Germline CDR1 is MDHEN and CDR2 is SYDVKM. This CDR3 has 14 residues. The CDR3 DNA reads TGTGCCAGCACCTCGACAGGGGACTATCTGGGCTACACCTTC. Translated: CASTSTGDYLGYTF.

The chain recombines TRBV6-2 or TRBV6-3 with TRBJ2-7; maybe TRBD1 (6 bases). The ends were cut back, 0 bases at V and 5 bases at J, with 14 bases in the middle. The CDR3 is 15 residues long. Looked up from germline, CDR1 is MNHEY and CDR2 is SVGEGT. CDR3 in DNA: TGTGCCAGCAGTTACTCGATATTGGCAGGGGACGAGCAGTACTTC. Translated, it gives CASSYSILAGDEQYF.

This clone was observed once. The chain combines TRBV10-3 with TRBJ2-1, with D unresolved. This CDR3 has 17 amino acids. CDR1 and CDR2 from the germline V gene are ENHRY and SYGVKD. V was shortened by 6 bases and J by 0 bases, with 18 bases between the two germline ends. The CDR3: CAIRDSGIFSSYNEQFF. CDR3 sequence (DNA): TGTGCCATCAGAGACTCCGGAATTTTTAGCTCCTACAATGAGCAGTTCTTC.

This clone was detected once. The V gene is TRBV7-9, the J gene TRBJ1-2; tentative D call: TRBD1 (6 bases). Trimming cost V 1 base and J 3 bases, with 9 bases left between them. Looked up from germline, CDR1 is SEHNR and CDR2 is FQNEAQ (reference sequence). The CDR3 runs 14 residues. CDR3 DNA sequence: TGTGCCAGCAGCTTAGAACAGGGATACTATGGCTACACCTTC. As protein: CASSLEQGYYGYTF.